This TCR beta chain comes out of a study of PD-L1 blockade in urothelial cancer. Specified time point: peripheral blood 6 weeks after treatment start. Here immunoSEQ multiplex PCR was the method, and the copy in TCRdb shows in-frame clones only, minus some. The table includes around 50,000 clones, approximately 85% detected once. Germline CDR1 SGHVS, CDR2 FNYEAQ. With V trimmed by 5 bases and J by 14 bases, 7 bases remained unmatched. The CDR3 runs 11 residues. The TCR sequence derives from a man aged 50 to 60 with urothelial cancer. The chain employs TRBV7-6 and TRBJ2-3; the match to TRBD1 covers 7 bases. This sample comprised PBMCs, obtained around atezolizumab (anti-PD-L1) treatment. CDR3 sequence: CASSGDSPLYF. The CDR3 DNA sequence: TGTGCCAGCAGCGGGGACAGCCCGTTGTATTTT.